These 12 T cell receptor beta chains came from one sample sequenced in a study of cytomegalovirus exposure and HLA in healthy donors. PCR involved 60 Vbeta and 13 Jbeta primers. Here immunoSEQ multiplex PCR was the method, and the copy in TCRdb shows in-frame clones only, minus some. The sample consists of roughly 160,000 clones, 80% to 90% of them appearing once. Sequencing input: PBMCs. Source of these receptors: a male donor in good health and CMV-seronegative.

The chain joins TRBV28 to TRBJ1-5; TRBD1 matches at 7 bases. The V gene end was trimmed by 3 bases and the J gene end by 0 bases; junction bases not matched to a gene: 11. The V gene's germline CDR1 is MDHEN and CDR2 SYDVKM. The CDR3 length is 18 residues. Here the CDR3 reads CASSFPGQLFYSNQPQHF. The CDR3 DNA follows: TGTGCCAGCAGTTTCCCGGGACAGTTGTTTTATAGCAATCAGCCCCAGCATTTT.

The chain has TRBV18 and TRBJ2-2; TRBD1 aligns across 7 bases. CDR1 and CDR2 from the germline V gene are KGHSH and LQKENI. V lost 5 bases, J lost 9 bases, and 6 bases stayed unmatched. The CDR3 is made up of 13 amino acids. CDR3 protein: CASSSRGRRELFF. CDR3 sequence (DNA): TGTGCCAGCTCATCGAGGGGGCGCCGGGAGCTGTTTTTT.

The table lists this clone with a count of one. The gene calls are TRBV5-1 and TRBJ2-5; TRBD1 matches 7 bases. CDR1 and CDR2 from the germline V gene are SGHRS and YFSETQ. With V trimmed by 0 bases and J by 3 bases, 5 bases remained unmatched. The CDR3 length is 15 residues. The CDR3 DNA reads TGCGCCAGCAGCTTGGGCCCGGGACAGAAAGAGACCCAGTACTTC. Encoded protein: CASSLGPGQKETQYF. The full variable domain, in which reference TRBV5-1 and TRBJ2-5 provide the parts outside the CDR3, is KAGVTQTPRYLIKTRGQQVTLSCSPISGHRSVSWYQQTPGQGLQFLFEYFSETQRNKGNFPGRFSGRQFSNSRSEMNVSTLELGDSALYLCASSLGPGQKETQYFGPGTRLLVL.

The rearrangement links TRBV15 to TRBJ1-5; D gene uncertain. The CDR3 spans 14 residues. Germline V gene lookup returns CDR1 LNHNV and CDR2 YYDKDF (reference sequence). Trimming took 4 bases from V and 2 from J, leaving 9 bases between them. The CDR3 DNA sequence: TGTGCCACCAGCACGATTAGTGGCAATCAGCCCCAGCATTTT. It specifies CATSTISGNQPQHF.

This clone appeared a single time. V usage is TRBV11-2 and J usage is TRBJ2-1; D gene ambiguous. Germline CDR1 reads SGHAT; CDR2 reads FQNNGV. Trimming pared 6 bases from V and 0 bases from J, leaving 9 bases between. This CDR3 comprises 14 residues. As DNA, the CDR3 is TGTGCCAGCAGTAAGCGCAACTCCTACAATGAGCAGTTCTTC. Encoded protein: CASSKRNSYNEQFF.

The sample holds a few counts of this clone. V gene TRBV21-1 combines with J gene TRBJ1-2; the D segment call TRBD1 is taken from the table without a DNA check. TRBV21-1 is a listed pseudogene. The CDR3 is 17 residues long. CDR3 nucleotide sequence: TGTGCCAGCAGCAAATGGGACAGGGGCGACTTTAACTATGGCTACACCTTC. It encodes CASSKWDRGDFNYGYTF.

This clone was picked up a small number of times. The CDR3 here is CASSYSTDLRYEQYF. DNA for the CDR3: TGTGCCAGCAGTTACTCGACAGACCTACGCTACGAGCAGTACTTC. The chain employs TRBV6-6 and TRBJ2-7, with D possibly TRBD1 on 5 matching bases. Germline-derived CDR1 and CDR2 are MNHNY and SVGAGI (reference sequence). The CDR3 consists of 15 residues. V was cut by 0 bases and J by 3 bases, with 12 bases left in between.

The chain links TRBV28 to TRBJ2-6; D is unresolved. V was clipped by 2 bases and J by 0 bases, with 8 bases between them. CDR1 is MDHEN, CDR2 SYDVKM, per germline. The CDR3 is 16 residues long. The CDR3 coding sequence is TGTGCCAGCAGTTTAAATTCCATCTCTGGGGCCAACGTCCTGACTTTC. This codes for CASSLNSISGANVLTF.

In DNA, the CDR3 is TGTGCCAGCAGCTTATACGGGACAGGCCGAATTTATGGCTACACCTTC. Its translation: CASSLYGTGRIYGYTF. This chain joins TRBV7-9 and TRBJ1-2, with 8 bases aligning to TRBD1. Germline V gene sequence: CDR1 SEHNR, CDR2 FQNEAQ (reference sequence). This CDR3 has 16 residues. The trim removed 2 bases at V and 5 bases at J, leaving 10 bases unmatched.

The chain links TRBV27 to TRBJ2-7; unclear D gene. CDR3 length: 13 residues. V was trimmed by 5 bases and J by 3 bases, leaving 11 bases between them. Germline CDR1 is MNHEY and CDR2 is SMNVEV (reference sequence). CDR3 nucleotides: TGTGCCAGCAGTCTAGGTTCTGGCTACGAGCAGTACTTC. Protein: CASSLGSGYEQYF.

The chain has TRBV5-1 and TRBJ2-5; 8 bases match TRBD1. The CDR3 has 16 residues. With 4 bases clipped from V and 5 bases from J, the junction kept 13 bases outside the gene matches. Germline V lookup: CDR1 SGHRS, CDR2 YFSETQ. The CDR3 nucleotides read TGCGCCAGCAGCCCACGATCGACAGGGGTAGGGGAGACCCAGTACTTC. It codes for CASSPRSTGVGETQYF.

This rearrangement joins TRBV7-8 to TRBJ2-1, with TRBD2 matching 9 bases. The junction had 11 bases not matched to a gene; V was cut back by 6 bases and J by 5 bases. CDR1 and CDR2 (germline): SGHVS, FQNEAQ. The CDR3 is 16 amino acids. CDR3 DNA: TGTGCCAGCAGACGATCCGGTGCGGGAGGGCACAATGAGCAGTTCTTC. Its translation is CASRRSGAGGHNEQFF.